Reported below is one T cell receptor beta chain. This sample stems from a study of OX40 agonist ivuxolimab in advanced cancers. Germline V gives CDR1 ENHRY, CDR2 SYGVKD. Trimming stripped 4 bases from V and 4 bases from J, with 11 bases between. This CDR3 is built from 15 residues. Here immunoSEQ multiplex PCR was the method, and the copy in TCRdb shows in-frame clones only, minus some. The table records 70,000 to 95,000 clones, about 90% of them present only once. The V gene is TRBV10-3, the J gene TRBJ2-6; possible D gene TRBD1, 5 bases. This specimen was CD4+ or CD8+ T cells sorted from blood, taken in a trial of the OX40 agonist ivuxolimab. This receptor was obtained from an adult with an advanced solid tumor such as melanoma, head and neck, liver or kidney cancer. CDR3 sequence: CAISATVLGANVLTF. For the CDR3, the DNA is TGTGCCATCAGTGCGACAGTCCTCGGGGCCAACGTCCTGACTTTC.